Listed here are 11 T cell receptor beta chains from one sample, sequenced in a study of T cell repertoires in cytomegalovirus infection (dated by TCRdb to the late 2010s). The run used an Illumina HiSeq 1500. TCRdb cleaned the public reads at Q25 with fastp, built clones with MiXCR and kept in-frame beta chains. Rows merge per CDR3 protein into single entries with the most common DNA and genes. The table for this sample lists under 800,000 distinct CDR3 sequences; 24% of them were counted only once. The ten largest account for 8% of the sample. The sample was CD8+ T cells from PBMCs. These receptors originate from a human donor in good health (CMV status not recorded). Some clones in this sample may be carry-over from other donors' samples.

This chain links TRBV7-2 with TRBJ2-3, with D perhaps matching TRBD2 (5 bases). Germline CDR1 and CDR2: SGHTA and FQGNSA. V lost 5 bases to trimming and J lost 5 bases, with 14 bases between them. The CDR3 is 14 residues long. CDR3 loop: CASSTTSKVDTQYF. The CDR3 nucleotides read TGTGCCAGCAGCACAACTAGTAAGGTAGATACGCAGTATTTT. The variable domain in full, completed from reference TRBV7-2 and TRBJ2-3, reads GAGVSQSPSNKVTEKGKDVELRCDPISGHTALYWYRQSLGQGLEFLIYFQGNSAPDKSGLPSDRFSAERTGGSVSTLTIQRTQQEDSAVYLCASSTTSKVDTQYFGPGTRLTVL.

There are a few counts of this clonotype. The genes are TRBV6-6 and TRBJ1-5, with 7 bases aligning to TRBD1. Germline CDR1 reads MNHNY; CDR2 reads SVGAGI (reference sequence). CDR3 size: 14 residues. V gave up 6 bases and J gave up 3 bases; unmatched junction bases: 5. The CDR3 DNA is TGTGCCAGCAGGCCGGGGACAGTCAATCAGCCCCAGCATTTT. Translating gives CASRPGTVNQPQHF.

The rearrangement uses TRBV6-5 and TRBJ2-1, with D perhaps given as TRBD1 or TRBD2 (5 bases each). V was clipped by 0 bases and J by 6 bases, with 15 bases between them. Germline lookup yields CDR1 MNHEY and CDR2 SVGAGI. The CDR3 contains 16 residues. The CDR3 DNA follows: TGTGCCAGCAGTTACTCGGTCGGGGCGGTGGTCAATGAGCAGTTCTTC. As protein: CASSYSVGAVVNEQFF.

This rearrangement joins TRBV7-4 to TRBJ2-7, with a weak D call TRBD2 (6 bases). CDR1 SGHVT and CDR2 SQSDAQ come from the germline V gene. CDR3 length: 14 residues. V dropped 5 bases and J dropped 2 bases, with 13 bases sitting between them. The CDR3 spells CASSPRGDPYEQYF. CDR3 coding DNA: TGTGCCAGCAGCCCCCGCGGGGACCCCTACGAGCAGTACTTC.

V is TRBV20-1 and J is TRBJ1-2; D might be TRBD1 (5 bases). The CDR3 is 15 residues long. Germline V gives CDR1 DFQATT, CDR2 SNEGSKA (reference sequence). Trimming stripped 3 bases from V and 1 base from J, with 15 bases between. The CDR3 DNA is TGCAGTGCTAGCCCCCTTGACAGTTTTAACTATGGCTACACCTTC. Its translation is CSASPLDSFNYGYTF.

This clonotype was picked up a small number of times. The CDR3 nucleotides read TGTGCCAGCAGTTATTATCCGGGACAAGAGAACACTGAAGCTTTCTTT. Protein: CASSYYPGQENTEAFF. V usage is TRBV6-6 and J usage is TRBJ1-1, with D perhaps matching TRBD1 (6 bases). The CDR3 spans 16 residues. With 3 bases removed from V and 1 base from J, the gap between germline ends came to 15 bases. Germline-derived CDR1 and CDR2 are MNHNY and SVGAGI (reference sequence).

Turning to this clonotype: This clone may be a read error of a much larger clone one base away. The chain recombines TRBV28 with TRBJ1-5; the D gene is possibly TRBD1 (6 bases). Between the trimmed V and J ends, which lost 5 bases and 5 bases, there was a span of 16 bases. CDR1 and CDR2 from the germline V gene are MDHEN and SYDVKM. This CDR3 region has 15 residues. Here the CDR3 reads CASSTSTGNYQPQHF. CDR3 sequence (DNA): TGTGCCAGCAGTACCTCCACAGGGAATTATCAGCCCCAGCATTTT.

This clonotype appeared a few times. One base away lies a much larger clone, so this may be a sequencing read error. The rearrangement joins TRBV6-6 to TRBJ1-1; D possibly corresponds to TRBD1 (6 bases). The V end lost 8 bases, the J end lost 5 bases, and 9 bases lay between the germline ends. Germline-derived CDR1 and CDR2 are MNHNY and SVGAGI (reference sequence). CDR3 length: 11 amino acids. The CDR3 loop is CASLGGTEAFF. The CDR3 coding sequence is TGTGCCAGCTTAGGGGGAACTGAAGCTTTCTTT.

This clonotype showed up many times. The V and J genes are TRBV7-9 and TRBJ2-7; D tentatively reads TRBD1 or TRBD2 (6 bases each). CDR3 size: 13 residues. Trimming stripped 6 bases from V and 2 bases from J, with 11 bases between. CDR1 and CDR2 from the germline V gene are SEHNR and FQNEAQ (reference sequence). CDR3 nucleotides: TGTGCCAGCAGTCTGGGGGGCACCTACGAGCAGTACGTC. Translation: CASSLGGTYEQYV.

The chain uses TRBV6-5 and TRBJ2-5; a weak D match, TRBD1 (6 bases). The V gene's germline CDR1 is MNHEY and CDR2 SVGAGI. The CDR3 is made up of 17 amino acids. Trimming cost V 6 bases and J 2 bases, with 22 bases left between them. The CDR3 here is CASSLGTKGTLQETQYF. The CDR3 DNA sequence: TGTGCCAGCAGCCTCGGGACAAAAGGGACCTTACAAGAGACCCAGTACTTC.

As concerns this clonotype: This could be a read error, since a much larger clone is one nucleotide away. This chain links TRBV7-9 with TRBJ2-2; 8 bases match TRBD1. The length of the CDR3 is 16 residues. Germline CDR1 and CDR2: SEHNR and FQNEAQ (reference sequence). The chain's CDR3 is CTSSLGTGANTGELFF. CDR3 DNA sequence: TGTACCAGCAGCTTGGGGACAGGCGCAAACACCGGGGAGCTGTTTTTT.